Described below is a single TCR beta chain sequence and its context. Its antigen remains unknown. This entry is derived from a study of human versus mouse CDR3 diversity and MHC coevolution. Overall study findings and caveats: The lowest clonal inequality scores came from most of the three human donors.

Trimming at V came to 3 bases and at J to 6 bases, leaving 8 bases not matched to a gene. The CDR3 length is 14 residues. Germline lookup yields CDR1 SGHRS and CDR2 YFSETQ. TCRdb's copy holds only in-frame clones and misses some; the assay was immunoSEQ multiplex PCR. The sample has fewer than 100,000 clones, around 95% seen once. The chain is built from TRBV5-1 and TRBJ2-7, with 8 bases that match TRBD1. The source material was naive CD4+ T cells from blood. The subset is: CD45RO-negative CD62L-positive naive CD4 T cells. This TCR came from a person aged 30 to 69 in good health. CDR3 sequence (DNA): TGCGCCAGCAGCTCGGACAGGGAGCTCCCCGAGCAGTACTTC. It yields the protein CASSSDRELPEQYF.